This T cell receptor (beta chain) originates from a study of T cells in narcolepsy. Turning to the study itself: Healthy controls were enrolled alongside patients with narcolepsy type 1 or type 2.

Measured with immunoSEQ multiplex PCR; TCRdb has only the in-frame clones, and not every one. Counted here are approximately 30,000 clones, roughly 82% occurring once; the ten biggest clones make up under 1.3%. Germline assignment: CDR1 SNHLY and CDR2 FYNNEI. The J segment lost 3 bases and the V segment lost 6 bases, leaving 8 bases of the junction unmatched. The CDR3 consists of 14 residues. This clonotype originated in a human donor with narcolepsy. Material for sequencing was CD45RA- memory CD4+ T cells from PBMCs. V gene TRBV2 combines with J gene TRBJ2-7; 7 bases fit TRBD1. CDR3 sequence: CASRPTGTIYEQYF. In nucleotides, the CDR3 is TGTGCCAGCAGACCGACAGGGACGATCTACGAGCAGTACTTC.